One TCR beta chain is described in this entry. The sample is drawn from a study of blood T cell repertoires in COVID-19. This CDR3 region has 16 residues. Germline assignment: CDR1 LNHDA and CDR2 SQIVND (reference sequence). The J segment lost 6 bases and the V segment lost 2 bases, leaving 11 bases of the junction unmatched. Libraries were prepared by immunoSEQ multiplex PCR; TCRdb keeps only in-frame clonotypes and omits some of them. Here the sample spans 150,000 or so clones, around 84% being singletons. This receptor was obtained from a woman between 50 and 59 years old who had recovered from COVID-19. The rearrangement joins TRBV19 to TRBJ2-7; 9 bases align to TRBD2. The specimen was PBMCs or T cells enriched from blood (not recorded which). The CDR3 region is CASSISGGGGRGEQYF. DNA of the CDR3: TGTGCCAGTAGTATATCTGGCGGGGGGGGGCGCGGCGAGCAGTACTTC.